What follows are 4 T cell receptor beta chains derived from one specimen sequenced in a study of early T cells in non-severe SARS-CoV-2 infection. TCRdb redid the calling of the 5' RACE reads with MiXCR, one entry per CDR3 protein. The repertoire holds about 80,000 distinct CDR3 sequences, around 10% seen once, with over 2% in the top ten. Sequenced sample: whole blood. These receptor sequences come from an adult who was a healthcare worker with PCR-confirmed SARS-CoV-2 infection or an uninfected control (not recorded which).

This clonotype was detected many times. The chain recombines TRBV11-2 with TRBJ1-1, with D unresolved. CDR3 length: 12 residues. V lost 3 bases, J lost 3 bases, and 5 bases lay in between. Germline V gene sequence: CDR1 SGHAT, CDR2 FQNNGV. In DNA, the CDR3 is TGTGCCAGCAGCTTGATTTACACTGAAGCTTTCTTT. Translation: CASSLIYTEAFF.

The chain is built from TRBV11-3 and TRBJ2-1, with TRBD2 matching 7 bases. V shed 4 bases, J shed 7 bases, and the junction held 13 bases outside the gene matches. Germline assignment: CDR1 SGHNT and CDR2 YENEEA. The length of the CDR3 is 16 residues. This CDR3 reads CASSSSRREGRNEQFF. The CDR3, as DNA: TGTGCCAGCAGCTCTAGTAGGAGGGAGGGCCGAAATGAGCAGTTCTTC.

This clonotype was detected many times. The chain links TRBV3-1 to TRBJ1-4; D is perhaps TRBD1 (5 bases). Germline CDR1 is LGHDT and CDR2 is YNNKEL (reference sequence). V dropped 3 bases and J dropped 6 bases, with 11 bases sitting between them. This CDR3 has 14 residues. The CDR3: CASSQRQQHEKLFF. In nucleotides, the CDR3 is TGTGCCAGCAGCCAGAGACAGCAGCATGAAAAACTGTTTTTT.

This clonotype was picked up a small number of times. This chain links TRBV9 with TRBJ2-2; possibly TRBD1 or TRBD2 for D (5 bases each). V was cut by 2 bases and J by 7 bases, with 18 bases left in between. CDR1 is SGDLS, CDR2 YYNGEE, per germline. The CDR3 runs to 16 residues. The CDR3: CASSVLPGPGFGELFF. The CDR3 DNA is TGTGCCAGCAGCGTTCTCCCGGGACCTGGGTTCGGGGAGCTGTTTTTT.